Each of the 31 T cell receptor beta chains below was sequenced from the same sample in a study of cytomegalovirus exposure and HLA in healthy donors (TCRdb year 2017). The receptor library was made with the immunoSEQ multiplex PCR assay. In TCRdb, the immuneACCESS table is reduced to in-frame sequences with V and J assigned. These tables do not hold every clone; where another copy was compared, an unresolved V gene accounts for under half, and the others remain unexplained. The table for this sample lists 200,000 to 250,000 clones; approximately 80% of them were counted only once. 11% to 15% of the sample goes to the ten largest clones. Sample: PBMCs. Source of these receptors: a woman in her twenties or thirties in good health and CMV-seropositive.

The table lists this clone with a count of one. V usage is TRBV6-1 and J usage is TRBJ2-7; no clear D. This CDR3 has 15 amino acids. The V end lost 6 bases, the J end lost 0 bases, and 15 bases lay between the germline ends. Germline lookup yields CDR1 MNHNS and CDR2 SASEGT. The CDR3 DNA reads TGTGCCAGCAGGGGGTGGCAGCCGAGCTCCTACGAGCAGTACTTC. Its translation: CASRGWQPSSYEQYF.

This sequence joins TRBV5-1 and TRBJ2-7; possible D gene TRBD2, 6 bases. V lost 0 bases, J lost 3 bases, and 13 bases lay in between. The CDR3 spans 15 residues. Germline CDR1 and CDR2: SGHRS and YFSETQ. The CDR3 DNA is TGCGCCAGCAGCTTGGCTGGCGGGGCAAACTACGAGCAGTACTTC. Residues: CASSLAGGANYEQYF.

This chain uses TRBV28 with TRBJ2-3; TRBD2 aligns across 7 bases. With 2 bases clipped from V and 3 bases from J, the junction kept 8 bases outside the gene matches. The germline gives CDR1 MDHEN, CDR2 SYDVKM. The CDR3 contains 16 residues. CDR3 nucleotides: TGTGCCAGCAGTTTAGTCGGGAGGAGGAAAACAGATACGCAGTATTTT. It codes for CASSLVGRRKTDTQYF.

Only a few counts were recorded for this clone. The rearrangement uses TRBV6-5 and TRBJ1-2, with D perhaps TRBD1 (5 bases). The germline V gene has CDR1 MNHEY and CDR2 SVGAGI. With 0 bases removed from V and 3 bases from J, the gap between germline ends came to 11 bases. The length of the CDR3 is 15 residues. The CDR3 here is CASSYSVRVYYGYTF. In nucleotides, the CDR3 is TGTGCCAGCAGTTACTCGGTCAGGGTCTACTATGGCTACACCTTC.

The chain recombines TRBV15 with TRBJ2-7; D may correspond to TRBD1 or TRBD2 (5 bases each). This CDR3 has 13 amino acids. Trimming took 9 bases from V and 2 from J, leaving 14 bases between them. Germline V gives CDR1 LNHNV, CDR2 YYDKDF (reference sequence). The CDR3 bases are TGTGCCACGGGGGACCAGGTCCCCTACGAGCAGTACTTC. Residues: CATGDQVPYEQYF.

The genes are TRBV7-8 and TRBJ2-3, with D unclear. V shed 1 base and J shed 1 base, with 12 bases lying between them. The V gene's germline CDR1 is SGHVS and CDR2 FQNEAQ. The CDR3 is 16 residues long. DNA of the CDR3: TGTGCCAGCAGCTTAGTTGTCCCAGTGGGCACAGATACGCAGTATTTT. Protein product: CASSLVVPVGTDTQYF.

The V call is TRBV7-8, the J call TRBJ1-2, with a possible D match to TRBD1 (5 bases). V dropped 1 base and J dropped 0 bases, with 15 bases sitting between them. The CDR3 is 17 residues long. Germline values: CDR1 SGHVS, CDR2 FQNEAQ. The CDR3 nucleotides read TGTGCCAGCAGCTTAGTTGTCCCAGGGTTAGCTAACTATGGCTACACCTTC. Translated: CASSLVVPGLANYGYTF.

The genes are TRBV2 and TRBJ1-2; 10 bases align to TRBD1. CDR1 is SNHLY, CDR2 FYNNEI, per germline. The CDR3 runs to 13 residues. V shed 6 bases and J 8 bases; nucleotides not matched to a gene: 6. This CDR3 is CASRGQGMDGYTF. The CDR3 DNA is TGTGCCAGCAGGGGACAGGGGATGGACGGCTACACCTTC. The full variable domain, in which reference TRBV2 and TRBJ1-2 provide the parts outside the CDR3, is EPEVTQTPSHQVTQMGQEVILRCVPISNHLYFYWYRQILGQKVEFLVSFYNNEISEKSEIFDDQFSVERPDGSNFTLKIRSTKLEDSAMYFCASRGQGMDGYTFGSGTRLTVV.

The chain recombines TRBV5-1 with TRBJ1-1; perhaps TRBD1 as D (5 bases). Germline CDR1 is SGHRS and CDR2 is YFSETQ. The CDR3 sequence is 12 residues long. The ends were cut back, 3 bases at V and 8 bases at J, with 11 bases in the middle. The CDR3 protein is CASSSGSPEAFF. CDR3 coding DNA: TGCGCCAGCAGCTCAGGGTCACCGGAAGCTTTCTTT.

The CDR3 sequence: CASSVAVRDVTVTLDSYTF. The CDR3 nucleotides are TGTGCCAGCAGCGTAGCTGTCCGGGACGTTACCGTCACGCTGGATTCCTACACCTTC. The chain combines TRBV9 with TRBJ1-2; D possibly corresponds to TRBD1 (5 bases). Germline V gene data show CDR1 as SGDLS and CDR2 as YYNGEE. V shed 0 bases and J shed 10 bases, with 31 bases lying between them. The CDR3 is 19 residues long.

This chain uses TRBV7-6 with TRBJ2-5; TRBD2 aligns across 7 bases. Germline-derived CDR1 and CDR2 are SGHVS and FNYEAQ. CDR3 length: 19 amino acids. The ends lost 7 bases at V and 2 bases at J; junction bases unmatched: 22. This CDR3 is CASTPERLMAGALQETQYF. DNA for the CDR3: TGTGCCAGCACCCCTGAGCGTCTGATGGCGGGAGCGCTACAAGAGACCCAGTACTTC.

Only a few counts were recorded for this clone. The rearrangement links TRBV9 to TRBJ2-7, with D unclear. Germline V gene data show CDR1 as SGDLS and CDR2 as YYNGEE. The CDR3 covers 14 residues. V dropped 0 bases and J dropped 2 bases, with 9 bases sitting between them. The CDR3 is CASSVGPDPYEQYF. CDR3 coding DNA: TGTGCCAGCAGCGTAGGGCCCGATCCCTACGAGCAGTACTTC.

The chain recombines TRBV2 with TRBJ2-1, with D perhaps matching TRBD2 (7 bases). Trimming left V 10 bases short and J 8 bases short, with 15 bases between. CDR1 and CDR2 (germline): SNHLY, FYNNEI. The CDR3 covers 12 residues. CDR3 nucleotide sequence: TGTGCCACCACATGGGGGGGCTATGAGCAGTTCTTC. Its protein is CATTWGGYEQFF.

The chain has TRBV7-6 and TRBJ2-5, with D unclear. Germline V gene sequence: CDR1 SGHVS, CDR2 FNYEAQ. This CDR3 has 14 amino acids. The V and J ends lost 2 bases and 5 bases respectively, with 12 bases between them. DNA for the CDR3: TGTGCCAGCAGCTTATTGACTTTTGGGGAGACCCAGTACTTC. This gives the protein CASSLLTFGETQYF.

The CDR3 spells CASSQDFSQGTNEQFF. In nucleotides, the CDR3 is TGTGCCAGCAGCCAAGATTTCAGCCAGGGTACCAATGAGCAGTTCTTC. The rearrangement links TRBV14 to TRBJ2-1; weak D call: TRBD1 (5 bases). The CDR3 runs to 16 residues. V dropped 0 bases and J dropped 6 bases, with 15 bases sitting between them. CDR1 is SGHDN and CDR2 is FVKESK in the germline V gene.

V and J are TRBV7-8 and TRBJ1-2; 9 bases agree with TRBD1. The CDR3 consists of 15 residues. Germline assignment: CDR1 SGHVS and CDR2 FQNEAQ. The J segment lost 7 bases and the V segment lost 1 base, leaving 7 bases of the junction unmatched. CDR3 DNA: TGTGCCAGCAGCTTAGGCGGGACAGGGTTCGGTGGCTACACCTTC. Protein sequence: CASSLGGTGFGGYTF.

The DNA of the CDR3 is TGTGCCAGCAGGGGTGGGACAGACCACTATGGCTACACCTTC. Encoded protein: CASRGGTDHYGYTF. This sequence joins TRBV28 and TRBJ1-2, with 7 bases identical to TRBD1. The CDR3 has 14 residues. Germline V CDR1 and CDR2: MDHEN, SYDVKM. Trimming took 6 bases from V and 3 from J; bases not matched to a gene: 7.

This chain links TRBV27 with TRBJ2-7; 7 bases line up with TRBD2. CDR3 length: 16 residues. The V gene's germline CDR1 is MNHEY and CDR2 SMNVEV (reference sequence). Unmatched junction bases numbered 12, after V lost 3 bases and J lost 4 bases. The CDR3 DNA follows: TGTGCCAGCAGTTTCGGGACCATAGCGGGCATATACGAGCAGTACTTC. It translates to CASSFGTIAGIYEQYF.

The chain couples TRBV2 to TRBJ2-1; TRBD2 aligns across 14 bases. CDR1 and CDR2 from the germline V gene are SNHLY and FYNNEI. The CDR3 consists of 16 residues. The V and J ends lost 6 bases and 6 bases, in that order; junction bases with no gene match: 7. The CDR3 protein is CASRGTSGRGGNEQFF. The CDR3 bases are TGTGCCAGCAGGGGGACTAGCGGGAGAGGTGGCAATGAGCAGTTCTTC.

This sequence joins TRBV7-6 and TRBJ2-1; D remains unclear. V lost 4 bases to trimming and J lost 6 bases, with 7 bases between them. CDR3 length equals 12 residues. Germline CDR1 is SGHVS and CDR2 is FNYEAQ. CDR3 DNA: TGTGCCAGCAGCTCCCCGTCCAATGAGCAGTTCTTC. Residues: CASSSPSNEQFF.

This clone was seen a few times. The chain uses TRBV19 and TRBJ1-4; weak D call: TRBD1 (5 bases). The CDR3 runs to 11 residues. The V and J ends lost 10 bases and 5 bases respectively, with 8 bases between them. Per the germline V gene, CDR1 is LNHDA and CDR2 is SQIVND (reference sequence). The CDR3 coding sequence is TGTGCCACCCGGGGCAATGAAAAACTGTTTTTT. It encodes CATRGNEKLFF.

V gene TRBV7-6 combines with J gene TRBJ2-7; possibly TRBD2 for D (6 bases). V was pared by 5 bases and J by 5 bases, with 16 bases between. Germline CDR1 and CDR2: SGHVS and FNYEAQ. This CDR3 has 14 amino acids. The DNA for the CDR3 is TGTGCCAGCAGCATGAGAACGGGGGTGGACGAGCAGTACTTC. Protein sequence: CASSMRTGVDEQYF.

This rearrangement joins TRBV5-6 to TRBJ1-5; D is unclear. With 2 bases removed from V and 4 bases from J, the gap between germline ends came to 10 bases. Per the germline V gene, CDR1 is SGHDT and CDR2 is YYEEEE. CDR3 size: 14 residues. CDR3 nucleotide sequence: TGTGCCAGCAGCTTCTCCCCCAGTAATCAGCCCCAGCATTTT. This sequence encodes CASSFSPSNQPQHF.

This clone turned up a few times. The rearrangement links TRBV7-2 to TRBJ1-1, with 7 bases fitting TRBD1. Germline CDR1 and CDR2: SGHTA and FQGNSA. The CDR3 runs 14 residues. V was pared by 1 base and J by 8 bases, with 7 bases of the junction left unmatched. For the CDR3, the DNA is TGTGCCAGCAGCTTAGGCGGGACAGCAGCAGAAGCTTTCTTT. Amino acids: CASSLGGTAAEAFF.

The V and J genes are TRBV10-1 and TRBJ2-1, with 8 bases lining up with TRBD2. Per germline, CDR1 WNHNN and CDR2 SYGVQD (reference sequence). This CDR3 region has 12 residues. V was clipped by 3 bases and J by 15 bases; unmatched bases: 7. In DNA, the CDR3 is TGCGCCAGCAGTGAATCGGCGGGAGGTACGTTCTTC. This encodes CASSESAGGTFF.

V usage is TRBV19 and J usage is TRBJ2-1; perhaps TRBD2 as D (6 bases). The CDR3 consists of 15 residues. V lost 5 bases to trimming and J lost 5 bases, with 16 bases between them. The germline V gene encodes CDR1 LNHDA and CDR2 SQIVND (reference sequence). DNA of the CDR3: TGTGCCAGTAGTTTCCGACTAGATTGGGACAATGAGCAGTTCTTC. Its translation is CASSFRLDWDNEQFF.

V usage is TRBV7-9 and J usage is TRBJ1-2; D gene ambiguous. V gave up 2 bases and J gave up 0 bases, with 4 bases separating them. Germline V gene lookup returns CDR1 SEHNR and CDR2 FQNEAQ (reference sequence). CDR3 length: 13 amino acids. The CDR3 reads CASSLPANYGYTF. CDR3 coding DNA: TGTGCCAGCAGCTTACCGGCTAACTATGGCTACACCTTC.

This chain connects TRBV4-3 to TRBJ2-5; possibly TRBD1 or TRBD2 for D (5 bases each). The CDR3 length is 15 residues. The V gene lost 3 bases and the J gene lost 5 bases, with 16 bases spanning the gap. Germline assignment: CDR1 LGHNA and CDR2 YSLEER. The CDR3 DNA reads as TGCGCCAGCAGCCAGTTTTCCGGGGACGGGGAGACCCAGTACTTC. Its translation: CASSQFSGDGETQYF.

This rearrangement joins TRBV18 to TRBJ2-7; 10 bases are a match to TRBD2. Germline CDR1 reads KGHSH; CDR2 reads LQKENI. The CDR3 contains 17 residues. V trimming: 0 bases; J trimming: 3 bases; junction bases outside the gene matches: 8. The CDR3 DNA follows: TGTGCCAGCTCACCACCGAGGCCTAGCGGGAGATTCTACGAGCAGTACTTC. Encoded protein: CASSPPRPSGRFYEQYF.

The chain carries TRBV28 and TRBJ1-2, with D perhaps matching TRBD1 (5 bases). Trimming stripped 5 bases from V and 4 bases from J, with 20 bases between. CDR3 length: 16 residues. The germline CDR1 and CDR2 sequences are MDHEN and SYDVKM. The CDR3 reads CASSPSGQGLGYGYTF. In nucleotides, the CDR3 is TGTGCCAGCAGTCCGTCCGGGCAGGGCTTGGGCTATGGCTACACCTTC.

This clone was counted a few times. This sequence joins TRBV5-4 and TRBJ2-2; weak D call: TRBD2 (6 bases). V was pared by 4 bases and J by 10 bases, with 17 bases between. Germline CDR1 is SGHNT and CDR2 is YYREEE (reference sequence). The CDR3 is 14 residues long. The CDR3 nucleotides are TGTGCCAGCAGCCGCAGGCGGGACGACCCGGAGCTGTTTTTT. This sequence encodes CASSRRRDDPELFF. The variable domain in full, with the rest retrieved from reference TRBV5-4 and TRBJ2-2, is ETGVTQSPTHLIKTRGQQVTLRCSSQSGHNTVSWYQQALGQGPQFIFQYYREEENGRGNFPPRFSGLQFPNYSSELNVNALELDDSALYLCASSRRRDDPELFFGEGSRLTVL.